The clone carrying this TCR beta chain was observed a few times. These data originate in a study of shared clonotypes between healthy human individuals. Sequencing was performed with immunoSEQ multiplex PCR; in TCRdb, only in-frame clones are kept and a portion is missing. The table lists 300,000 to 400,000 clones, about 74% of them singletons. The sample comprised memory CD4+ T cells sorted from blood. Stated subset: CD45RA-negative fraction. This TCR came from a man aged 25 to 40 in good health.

This chain's CDR3 is CASSAPYYEQYF. As DNA, the CDR3 is TGCGCCAGCAGCGCCCCGTATTACGAGCAGTACTTC. The rearrangement uses TRBV10-2 and TRBJ2-7; the D is unclear. Germline values: CDR1 WSHSY, CDR2 SAAADI. V lost 6 bases, J lost 4 bases, and 10 bases lay in between. CDR3 size: 12 residues.